The clone carrying this T cell receptor beta chain has a handful of counts. Its antigen remains unidentified. This record comes from a study of T cells after yellow fever vaccination. Trimming pared 5 bases from V and 2 bases from J, leaving 14 bases between. Germline V CDR1 and CDR2: SGHTA, FQGNSA. The CDR3 runs 15 residues. TCRdb reprocessed the 5' RACE reads via MiXCR and lists one record per CDR3 protein. The sample consists of 500,000 to 650,000 distinct CDR3 sequences, about a sixth of them appearing once. The study's findings and limits: Repertoires sorted by FACS could include abundant clonotypes that are contaminants from the bulk population.

The TCR comes from a man aged 18 to 29 who received the YFV17D yellow fever vaccine. The V call is TRBV7-2, the J call TRBJ2-3; D ambiguous. The sequencing used PBMCs, collected 4 to 6 days after the first yellow fever vaccination. CDR3 residues: CASSAQIGNTDTQYF. CDR3 nucleotide sequence: TGTGCCAGCAGCGCCCAAATAGGTAACACAGATACGCAGTATTTT.